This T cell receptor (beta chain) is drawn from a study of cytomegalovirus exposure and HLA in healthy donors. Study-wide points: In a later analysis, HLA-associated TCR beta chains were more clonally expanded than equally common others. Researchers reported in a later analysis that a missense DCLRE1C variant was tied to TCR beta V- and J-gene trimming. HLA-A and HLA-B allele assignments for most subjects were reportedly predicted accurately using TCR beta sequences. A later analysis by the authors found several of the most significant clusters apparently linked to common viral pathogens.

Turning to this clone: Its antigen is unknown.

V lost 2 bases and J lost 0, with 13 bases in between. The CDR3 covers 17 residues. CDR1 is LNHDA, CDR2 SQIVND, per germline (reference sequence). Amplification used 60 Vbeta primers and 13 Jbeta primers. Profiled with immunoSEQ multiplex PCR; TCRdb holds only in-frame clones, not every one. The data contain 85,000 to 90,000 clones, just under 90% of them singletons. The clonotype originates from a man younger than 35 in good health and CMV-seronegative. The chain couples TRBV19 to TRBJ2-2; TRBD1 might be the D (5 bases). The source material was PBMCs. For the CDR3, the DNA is TGTGCCAGTAGTATATATAGGGGTAGAGCGAACACCGGGGAGCTGTTTTTT. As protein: CASSIYRGRANTGELFF.